This T cell receptor beta chain was captured by sequencing in a study of blood T cells in healthy people across ages. Study conclusions and caveats: PBMC samples, being unsorted, prevented any conclusive comparison of naive and antigen-experienced cells. While age rose, TCR beta diversity per million T cells dropped in a roughly linear way. Shifts in expanded clonotypes may have been confounded by donor CMV status, which was unknown.

Sample-barcoded 5' priming and a J-beta primer mix drove a second PCR of 7 to 11 cycles. TCRdb independently ran MiXCR on the 5' RACE reads; one entry per CDR3 protein. This table has 1.5 million to 2 million distinct CDR3 sequences, roughly 28% appearing once. CDR3 length: 14 residues. Germline V gives CDR1 SGHRS, CDR2 YFSETQ. After removal of 3 bases from V and 3 bases from J, the junction contained 2 bases not matched to a gene. For this clonotype: The antigen remains undetermined.

The chain has TRBV5-1 and TRBJ2-5, with 10 nucleotides matching TRBD2. The sample was blood. The clonotype comes from a woman aged 30 to 39 in good health. This chain's CDR3 is CASSWTSGEETQYF. The CDR3 region has the DNA TGCGCCAGCAGCTGGACTAGCGGTGAAGAGACCCAGTACTTC.